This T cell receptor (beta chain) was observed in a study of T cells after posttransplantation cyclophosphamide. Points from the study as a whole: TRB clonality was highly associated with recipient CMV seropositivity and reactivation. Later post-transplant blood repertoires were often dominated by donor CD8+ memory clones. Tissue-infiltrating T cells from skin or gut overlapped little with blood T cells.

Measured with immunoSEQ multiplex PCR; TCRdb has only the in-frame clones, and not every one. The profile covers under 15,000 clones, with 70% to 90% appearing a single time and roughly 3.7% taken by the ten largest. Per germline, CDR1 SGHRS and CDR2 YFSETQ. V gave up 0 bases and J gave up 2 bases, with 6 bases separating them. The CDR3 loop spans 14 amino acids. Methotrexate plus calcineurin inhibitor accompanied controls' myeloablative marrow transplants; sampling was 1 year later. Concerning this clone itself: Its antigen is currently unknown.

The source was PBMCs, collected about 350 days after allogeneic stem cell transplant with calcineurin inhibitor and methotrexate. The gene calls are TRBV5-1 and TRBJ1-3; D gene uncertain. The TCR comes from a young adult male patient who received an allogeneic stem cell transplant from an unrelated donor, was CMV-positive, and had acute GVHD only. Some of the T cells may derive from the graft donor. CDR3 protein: CASSLAQAGNTIYF. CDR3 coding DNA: TGCGCCAGCAGCTTGGCTCAGGCTGGAAACACCATATATTTT.